This TCR beta chain was recorded in a study of cytotoxic CD8 clonotypes in ibrutinib-treated CLL. Study information: Mean per-sample yields comprised around 250,000 productive templates and approximately 90,000 productive rearrangements.

The assay was immunoSEQ multiplex PCR, and TCRdb's table has in-frame clones only and misses some. The table includes under 150,000 clones, less than 90% detected once. The material was PBMCs, obtained after 24 months of ibrutinib treatment. This receptor was taken from a human donor with chronic lymphocytic leukemia.

CDR3 region: CASSEQGGGNTIYF. The CDR3 nucleotides read TGCGCCAGCAGTGAGCAGGGAGGGGGAAACACCATATATTTT. This rearrangement joins TRBV10-2 to TRBJ1-3; D may be TRBD1 (5 bases). Looked up from germline, CDR1 is WSHSY and CDR2 is SAAADI. This CDR3 is built from 14 residues. The V end was cut by 2 bases, the J end by 4 bases, with 9 bases between.